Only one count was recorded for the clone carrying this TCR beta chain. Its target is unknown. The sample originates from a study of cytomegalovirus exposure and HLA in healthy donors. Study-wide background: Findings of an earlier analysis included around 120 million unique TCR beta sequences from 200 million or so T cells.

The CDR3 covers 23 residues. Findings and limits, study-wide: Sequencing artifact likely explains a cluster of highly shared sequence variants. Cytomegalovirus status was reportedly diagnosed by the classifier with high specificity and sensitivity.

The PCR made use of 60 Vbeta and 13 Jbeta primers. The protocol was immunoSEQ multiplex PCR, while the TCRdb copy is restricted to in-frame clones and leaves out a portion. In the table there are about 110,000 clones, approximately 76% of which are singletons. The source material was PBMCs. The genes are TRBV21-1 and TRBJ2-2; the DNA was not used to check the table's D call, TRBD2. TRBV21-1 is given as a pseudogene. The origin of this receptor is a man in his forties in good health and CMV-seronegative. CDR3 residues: CASSKKDLWGQLAGGSNTGELFF. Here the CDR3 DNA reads TGTGCCAGCAGCAAGAAGGACCTTTGGGGTCAACTAGCGGGGGGCTCCAACACCGGGGAGCTGTTTTTT.